These 20 T cell receptor beta chains were sequenced from one sample in a study of control samples from healthy donors and cancer patients. Using immunoSEQ multiplex PCR, the repertoire was profiled, and TCRdb retains in-frame clones only, with some absent. This sample carries roughly 120,000 clones, more than 80% of them seen once, and the ten largest clones take approximately 1.1%. The sequenced material came from PBMCs. All receptors derive from a woman aged 45-65 years with colorectal cancer.

The gene calls are TRBV5-6 and TRBJ1-6; D is uncertain. The length of the CDR3 is 14 residues. Looked up from germline, CDR1 is SGHDT and CDR2 is YYEEEE. Between the trimmed V and J ends, which lost 0 bases and 11 bases, there was a span of 12 bases. The CDR3 DNA sequence: TGTGCCAGCAGCTTGGGATCACTTAGGACACCCCTCCACTTT. Protein sequence: CASSLGSLRTPLHF. The complete variable domain, with remaining parts taken from reference TRBV5-6 and TRBJ1-6, reads DAGVTQSPTHLIKTRGQQVTLRCSPKSGHDTVSWYQQALGQGPQFIFQYYEEEERQRGNFPDRFSGHQFPNYSSELNVNALLLGDSALYLCASSLGSLRTPLHFGNGTRLTVT.

J is TRBJ2-5 and V is TRBV2, with D perhaps TRBD1 (6 bases). Trimming stripped 5 bases from V and 10 bases from J, with 17 bases between. Germline loops: CDR1 SNHLY, CDR2 FYNNEI. The CDR3 sequence is 13 residues long. The CDR3 sequence is CASSNIPGQDQYF. CDR3 nucleotides: TGTGCCAGCAGTAATATTCCGGGACAAGACCAGTACTTC.

This chain uses TRBV28 with TRBJ2-2, with 7 bases aligning to TRBD1. The germline CDR1 and CDR2 sequences are MDHEN and SYDVKM. V dropped 10 bases and J dropped 2; count of bases not matched to a gene: 7. The CDR3 is 14 amino acids. The CDR3 spells CATKRTGNTGELFF. In DNA form, the CDR3 reads TGTGCCACAAAACGGACAGGCAACACCGGGGAGCTGTTTTTT.

The chain couples TRBV19 to TRBJ1-1, with unresolved D. With 5 bases removed from V and 4 bases from J, the gap between germline ends came to 11 bases. Germline assignment: CDR1 LNHDA and CDR2 SQIVND (reference sequence). There are 13 residues in the CDR3. For the CDR3, the DNA is TGTGCCAGTAGTCGTGATTCAGCCACTGAAGCTTTCTTT. This sequence encodes CASSRDSATEAFF. The full variable domain, completed using reference TRBV19 and TRBJ1-1, is DGGITQSPKYLFRKEGQNVTLSCEQNLNHDAMYWYRQDPGQGLRLIYYSQIVNDFQKGDIAEGYSVSREKKESFPLTVTSAQKNPTAFYLCASSRDSATEAFFGQGTRLTVV.

The rearrangement joins TRBV16 to TRBJ1-1; D is ambiguous. V lost 7 bases, J lost 5 bases, and 17 bases lay in between. Germline CDR1 is KGHSY and CDR2 is FQNENV. The CDR3 runs 14 residues. CDR3 amino acids: CASTPNQDLTEAFF. CDR3 DNA: TGTGCCAGCACACCAAATCAGGACTTGACTGAAGCTTTCTTT.

This chain connects TRBV24-1 to TRBJ2-7; D is ambiguous. Germline values: CDR1 KGHDR, CDR2 SFDVKD. CDR3 length: 12 residues. Trimming removed 3 bases from V and 3 bases from J, with 5 bases in between. CDR3: CATSDTSYEQYF. The CDR3 DNA is TGTGCCACCAGTGATACGAGCTACGAGCAGTACTTC.

The V call is TRBV30, the J call TRBJ1-1, with 7 positions matching TRBD1. V trimming: 4 bases; J trimming: 0 bases; junction bases outside the gene matches: 2. This CDR3 contains 13 residues. The germline V gene encodes CDR1 GTSNPN and CDR2 SVGIG (reference sequence). CDR3 protein: CAWKGTVNTEAFF. Here the CDR3 DNA reads TGTGCCTGGAAGGGGACAGTGAACACTGAAGCTTTCTTT.

This chain joins TRBV12-5 and TRBJ2-6; D may be TRBD2 (5 bases). Germline V gives CDR1 LGHNT, CDR2 FRNRAP. The CDR3 runs to 16 residues. Trimming pared 3 bases from V and 1 base from J, leaving 10 bases between. The CDR3 DNA follows: TGTGCTAGTGGTTTTGTTTCGGGATCTGGGGCCAACGTCCTGACTTTC. Its protein product is CASGFVSGSGANVLTF.

Of note for this clone: This sample also contains other DNA sequences that code for the same CDR3. This sequence joins TRBV5-1 and TRBJ1-2; 10 nucleotides match TRBD1. This CDR3 spans 14 amino acids. Germline CDR1 reads SGHRS; CDR2 reads YFSETQ. Germline trimming cut 3 bases from V and 6 bases from J; bases unmatched to any gene: 5. Here the CDR3 reads CASSSTGTGDGYTF. The CDR3 nucleotides read TGCGCCAGCAGCTCCACCGGGACAGGGGATGGCTACACCTTC.

The chain combines TRBV7-9 with TRBJ1-4; D is undetermined. CDR1 and CDR2 from the germline V gene are SEHNR and FQNEAQ (reference sequence). This CDR3 has 13 amino acids. V was shortened by 8 bases and J by 7 bases, with 14 bases between the two germline ends. The CDR3 bases are TGTGCCAGCCAGTTGAGCGAGGGTGAAAAACTGTTTTTT. Amino acids: CASQLSEGEKLFF.

J is TRBJ1-6 and V is TRBV5-8; D gene ambiguous. V was pared by 6 bases and J by 6 bases, with 7 bases between. The length of the CDR3 is 12 residues. Germline-derived CDR1 and CDR2 are SGHTS and YDEGEE. The CDR3 sequence: CASNGVNSPLHF. CDR3 DNA: TGTGCCAGCAACGGGGTTAATTCACCCCTCCACTTT.

V gene TRBV28 combines with J gene TRBJ2-3; D remains ambiguous. Germline CDR1 reads MDHEN; CDR2 reads SYDVKM. The CDR3 consists of 13 residues. Trimming cost V 8 bases and J 0 bases, with 9 bases left between them. DNA of the CDR3: TGTGCCAGCGGAGATTCTAGCACAGATACGCAGTATTTT. The encoded protein is CASGDSSTDTQYF.

The chain carries TRBV18 and TRBJ2-4; 10 bases are shared with TRBD1. CDR1 KGHSH and CDR2 LQKENI come from the germline V gene. CDR3 length: 16 residues. V lost 0 bases, J lost 4 bases, and 3 bases stayed unmatched. The CDR3 spells CASSPPTGGLKNIQYF. CDR3 coding DNA: TGTGCCAGCTCACCACCGACAGGGGGCCTAAAAAACATTCAGTACTTC.

In this sample, this clone turned up once. The chain is built from TRBV21-1 and TRBJ1-4. TRBV21-1 is termed a pseudogene. The CDR3 is made up of 19 amino acids. The CDR3 DNA follows: TGTGCCAGCAGCAAAAAGGGACGTGGAGGGTTGGGGGTTAATGAAAAACTGTTTTTT. Encoded protein: CASSKKGRGGLGVNEKLFF.

The CDR3 protein is CASRHLRGGMETQYF. The CDR3 DNA is TGTGCCAGCAGGCATTTGCGGGGGGGCATGGAGACCCAGTACTTC. The gene calls are TRBV9 and TRBJ2-5; TRBD2 agrees at 9 bases. The CDR3 runs to 15 residues. V gave up 5 bases and J gave up 5 bases; unmatched junction bases: 10. Germline V gene sequence: CDR1 SGDLS, CDR2 YYNGEE.

V gene TRBV18 combines with J gene TRBJ2-2; D unclear. V gave up 3 bases and J gave up 0 bases, with 2 bases separating them. CDR1 KGHSH and CDR2 LQKENI come from the germline V gene. This CDR3 region has 13 residues. CDR3 amino acids: CASSPSNTGELFF. DNA of the CDR3: TGTGCCAGCTCACCTTCGAACACCGGGGAGCTGTTTTTT. The full variable domain, in which reference TRBV18 and TRBJ2-2 provide the parts outside the CDR3, is NAGVMQNPRHLVRRRGQEARLRCSPMKGHSHVYWYRQLPEEGLKFMVYLQKENIIDESGMPKERFSAEFPKEGPSILRIQQVVRGDSAAYFCASSPSNTGELFFGEGSRLTVL.

The gene calls are TRBV19 and TRBJ1-1, with a tentative D call TRBD1 (5 bases). CDR3 size: 13 residues. Germline CDR1 LNHDA, CDR2 SQIVND (reference sequence). V was shortened by 8 bases and J by 5 bases, with 15 bases between the two germline ends. CDR3 nucleotides: TGTGCCAGTGATAACACAGGAGATACTGAAGCTTTCTTT. Its translation is CASDNTGDTEAFF.

The chain links TRBV15 to TRBJ2-3; D is perhaps TRBD2 (6 bases). This CDR3 spans 18 amino acids. Germline loops: CDR1 LNHNV, CDR2 YYDKDF (reference sequence). V was cut by 1 base and J by 2 bases, with 19 bases left in between. This CDR3 reads CATSRVGGWQENTDTQYF. The CDR3 DNA reads as TGTGCCACCAGCAGAGTGGGGGGATGGCAGGAGAACACAGATACGCAGTATTTT. Supplemented by reference TRBV15 and TRBJ2-3, the full variable domain reads DAMVIQNPRYQVTQFGKPVTLSCSQTLNHNVMYWYQQKSSQAPKLLFHYYDKDFNNEADTPDNFQSRRPNTSFCFLDIRSPGLGDTAMYLCATSRVGGWQENTDTQYFGPGTRLTVL.

This clone was seen a handful of times. The V and J genes are TRBV15 and TRBJ1-5; TRBD1 matches at 7 bases. Trimming cost V 5 bases and J 5 bases; bases outside gene matches: 6. The CDR3 runs to 14 residues. Germline loops: CDR1 LNHNV, CDR2 YYDKDF (reference sequence). CDR3 nucleotide sequence: TGTGCCACCAGCGAGCGACAGGGCCATCAGCCCCAGCATTTT. Its translation is CATSERQGHQPQHF.

The chain recombines TRBV5-1 with TRBJ2-7, with 7 bases that match TRBD2. Germline CDR1 is SGHRS and CDR2 is YFSETQ. The length of the CDR3 is 15 residues. V trimming: 4 bases; J trimming: 4 bases; junction bases outside the gene matches: 11. CDR3 bases: TGCGCCAGCAGCCCCATGTCGGGAGGCCTTTACGAGCAGTACTTC. Translating gives CASSPMSGGLYEQYF. Together with reference TRBV5-1 and TRBJ2-7, the CDR3 gives the full variable domain: KAGVTQTPRYLIKTRGQQVTLSCSPISGHRSVSWYQQTPGQGLQFLFEYFSETQRNKGNFPGRFSGRQFSNSRSEMNVSTLELGDSALYLCASSPMSGGLYEQYFGPGTRLTVT.